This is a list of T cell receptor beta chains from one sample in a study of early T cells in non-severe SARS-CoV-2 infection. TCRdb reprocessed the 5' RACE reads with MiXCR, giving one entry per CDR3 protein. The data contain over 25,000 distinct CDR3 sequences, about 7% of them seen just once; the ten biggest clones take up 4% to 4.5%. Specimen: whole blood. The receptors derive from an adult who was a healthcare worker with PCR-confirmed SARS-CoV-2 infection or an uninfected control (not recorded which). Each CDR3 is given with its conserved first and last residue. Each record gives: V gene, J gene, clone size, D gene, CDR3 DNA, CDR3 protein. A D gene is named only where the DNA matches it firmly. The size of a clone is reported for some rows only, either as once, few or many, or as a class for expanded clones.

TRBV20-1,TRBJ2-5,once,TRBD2,TGCAGTGTCCCGGGGGGGGCCGGAAAGACCCTGTACTTC,CSVPGGAGKTLYF
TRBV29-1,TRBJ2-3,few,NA,TGCAGCGTTGAACCCTACGGAGGCACAGATACGCAGTATTTT,CSVEPYGGTDTQYF
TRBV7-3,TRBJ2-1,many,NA,TGTGCCAGCAGCTTAAAGGCCGGCGGCGGTGAGCAGTTCTTC,CASSLKAGGGEQFF
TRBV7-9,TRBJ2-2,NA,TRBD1,TGTGCCAGCAGCTGGGACAGGGGTAGCACCGGGGAGCTGTTTTTT,CASSWDRGSTGELFF
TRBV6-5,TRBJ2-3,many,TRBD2,TGTGCCAGCAGTTACAGACCTAGCGGGAGGGGTACTGATACGCAGTATTTT,CASSYRPSGRGTDTQYF
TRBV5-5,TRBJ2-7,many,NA,TGTGCCAGCAGCCCCGGGACATTTACCTACGAGCAGTACTTC,CASSPGTFTYEQYF
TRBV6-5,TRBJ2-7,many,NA,TGTGCCAGCAGTTACGGCGGGGTGTCCTACGAGCAGTACTTC,CASSYGGVSYEQYF
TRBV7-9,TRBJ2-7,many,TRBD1,TGTGCTGTCGGGGACAGGGACTCCTACGAGCAGTACTTC,CAVGDRDSYEQYF
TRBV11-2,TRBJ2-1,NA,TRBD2,TGTGCCAGCAGCTCAAGCGGGGGTCAGGTTGAGCAGTTCTTC,CASSSSGGQVEQFF
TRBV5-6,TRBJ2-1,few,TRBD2,TGTGCCAGCAGCTTACTAGCGGGAGATAAGAGAGAGCAGTTCTTC,CASSLLAGDKREQFF
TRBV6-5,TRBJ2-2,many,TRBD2,TGTGCCAGCAGTTCACCTAGCGGGAGAATGTCCGGGGAGCTGTTTTTT,CASSSPSGRMSGELFF
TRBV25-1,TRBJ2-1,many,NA,TGTGCCAGCAGTGGCCTATATAATGAGCAGTTCTTC,CASSGLYNEQFF
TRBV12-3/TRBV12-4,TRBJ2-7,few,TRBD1,TGTGCCAGCAGTTTTCGTCCCGGGACAGGGATCTACGAGCAGTACTTC,CASSFRPGTGIYEQYF
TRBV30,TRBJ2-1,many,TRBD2,TGTGCCTGGAGTCAGGAGACTAGCGTCAACAATGAGCAGTTCTTC,CAWSQETSVNNEQFF
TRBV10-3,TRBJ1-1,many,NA,TGTGCCATCAGTGAGTCAGTGCAGGGGAGGCGAAACACTGAAGCTTTCTTT,CAISESVQGRRNTEAFF
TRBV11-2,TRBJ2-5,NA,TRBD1,TGTGCCAGCAGCTTAGATAGTCCAGGGGGAGAGACCCAGTACTTC,CASSLDSPGGETQYF
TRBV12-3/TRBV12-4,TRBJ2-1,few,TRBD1,TGTGCCAGCAGTTTAGGAGACAGGGGAATCAACAATGAGCAGTTCTTC,CASSLGDRGINNEQFF
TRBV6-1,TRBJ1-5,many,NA,TGTGCCAGCAGAAGACAGCTCAATCAGCCCCAGCATTTT,CASRRQLNQPQHF
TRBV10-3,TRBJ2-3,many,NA,TGTGCCATCAGTGAGTCTGGGTTACCCACAGATACGCAGTATTTT,CAISESGLPTDTQYF
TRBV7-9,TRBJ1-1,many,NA,TGTGCCAGCAGCTCCCGAGAGAGGCTGGGAGTAGAAGCTTTCTTT,CASSSRERLGVEAFF
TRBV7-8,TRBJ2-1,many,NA,TGTGCCAGCAGCTTATTACAGGGCACCTACAATGAGCAGTTCTTC,CASSLLQGTYNEQFF
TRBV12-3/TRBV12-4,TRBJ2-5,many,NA,TGTGCCAGCAGGGAGGACAGCCAAGAGACCCAGTACTTC,CASREDSQETQYF
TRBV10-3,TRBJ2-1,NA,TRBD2,TGTGCCATCAGTTTAGCGGGGGCGGAGCAGTTCTTC,CAISLAGAEQFF
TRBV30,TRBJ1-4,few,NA,TGTGCCTGGAGTGCCCCGGCGGTAAGCCGGAAACTGTTTTTT,CAWSAPAVSRKLFF
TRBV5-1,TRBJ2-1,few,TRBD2,TGCGCCAGCAGCTTGGCCTTAGGGGACTACTACAATGAGCAGTTCTTC,CASSLALGDYYNEQFF
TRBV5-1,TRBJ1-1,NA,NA,TGCGCCAGTAAAACAGGGAACACTGAAGCTTTCTTT,CASKTGNTEAFF
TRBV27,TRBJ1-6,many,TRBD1,TGTGCCAGCAGTTACAGGGGTAATTCACCCCTCCACTTT,CASSYRGNSPLHF
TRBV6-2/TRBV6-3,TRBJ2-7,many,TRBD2,TGTGCCAGCACCCTTGGGGCTAGCGGGACCTACGAGCAGTACTTC,CASTLGASGTYEQYF
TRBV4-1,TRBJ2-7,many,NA,TGCGCCAGCAGCCAAACCGGGACGGAGGACGAGCAGTACTTC,CASSQTGTEDEQYF
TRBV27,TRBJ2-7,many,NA,TGTGCCAGCAGCGGGGACTTGACCTACGAGCAGTACTTC,CASSGDLTYEQYF
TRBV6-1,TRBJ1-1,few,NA,TGTGCCAGCAGTCCGTTGACAGGATCGTACACTGAAGCTTTCTTT,CASSPLTGSYTEAFF
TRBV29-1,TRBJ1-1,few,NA,TGCAGCGTAGTTAGACCCAACATGAACACTGAAGCTTTCTTT,CSVVRPNMNTEAFF
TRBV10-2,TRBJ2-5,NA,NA,TGCGCCAGCAGACAGATGCAAGAGACCCAGTACTTC,CASRQMQETQYF
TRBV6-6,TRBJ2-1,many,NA,TGTGCCAGCAGTGCTGACCCGAGCTCCTACAATGAGCAGTTCTTC,CASSADPSSYNEQFF
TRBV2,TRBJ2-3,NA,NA,TGTGCCGCATTAGGGGTAGATACGCAGTATTTT,CAALGVDTQYF
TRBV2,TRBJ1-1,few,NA,TGTGCCAGCGGTCCCTTGAACACTGAAGCTTTCTTT,CASGPLNTEAFF
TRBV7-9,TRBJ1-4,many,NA,TGTGCCAGCAGCTCCTCGTTAAATGAAAAACTGTTTTTT,CASSSSLNEKLFF
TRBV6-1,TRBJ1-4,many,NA,TGTGCCAGCAGTGAAATCTCAGCGCCTAATGAAAAACTGTTTTTT,CASSEISAPNEKLFF
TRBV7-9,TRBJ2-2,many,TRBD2,TGTGCCAGCAGCCCGTCGGGACTAGTAACCACCGGGGAGCTGTTTTTT,CASSPSGLVTTGELFF
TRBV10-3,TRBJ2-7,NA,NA,TGTGCCATCAGTGAACAGCACTACGAGCAGTACTTC,CAISEQHYEQYF
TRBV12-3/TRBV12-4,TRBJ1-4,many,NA,TGTGCCAGCAGTATAACCCAAGCCCTTGAGATGTTTTTT,CASSITQALEMFF
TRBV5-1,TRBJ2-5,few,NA,TGCGCCAGCAGCTTGGCAGCAGGGGTTGAGGAGACCCAGTACTTC,CASSLAAGVEETQYF
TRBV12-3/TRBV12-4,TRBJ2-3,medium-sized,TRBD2,TGTGCCAGCAGTACACAGACTAGCGGGACGGGTGCAGATACGCAGTATTTT,CASSTQTSGTGADTQYF
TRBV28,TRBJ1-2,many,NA,TGTGCCAGCAGTTTAAGGGCGGAACCGTATGGCTACACCTTC,CASSLRAEPYGYTF
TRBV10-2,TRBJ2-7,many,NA,TGCGCCAGTGCCCGGGACGTACAGCAGTACTTC,CASARDVQQYF
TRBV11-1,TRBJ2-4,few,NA,TGTGCCAGCAGCTTAGGGCATAGTCAGTACTTC,CASSLGHSQYF
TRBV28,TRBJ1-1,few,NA,TGTGCCAGCAGTTTCGGAGGGGCTGAAGCTTTCTTT,CASSFGGAEAFF
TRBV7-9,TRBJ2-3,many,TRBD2,TGTGCCAGCAGCGAGAGCGGGAGGGCCACAGATACGCAGTATTTT,CASSESGRATDTQYF
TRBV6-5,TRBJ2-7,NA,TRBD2,TGTGCCAGCTCCCACGGGAGGGTCTCCTACGAGCAGTACTTC,CASSHGRVSYEQYF
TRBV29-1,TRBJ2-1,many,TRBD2,TGCAGCGGTAGCGGGGGATCCAATGAGCAGTTCTTC,CSGSGGSNEQFF
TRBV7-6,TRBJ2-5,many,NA,TGTGCCAGCAGCTTAGTCGCGCCGGGGGACCGGGAGACCCAGTACTTC,CASSLVAPGDRETQYF
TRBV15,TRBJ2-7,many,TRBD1,TGTGCCACCAGCGACAGGGACGAGCAGTACTTC,CATSDRDEQYF
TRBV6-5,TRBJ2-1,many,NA,TGTGCCAGCAGTCGTAGCCCGGCGGTTGAGCAGTTCTTC,CASSRSPAVEQFF
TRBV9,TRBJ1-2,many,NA,TGTGCCAGCAGCGTCCAAGAGGGGGACCATGGCTACACCTTC,CASSVQEGDHGYTF
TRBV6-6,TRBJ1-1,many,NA,TGTGCCAGCAGTTACTCGAACGGGAACACTGAAGCTTTCTTT,CASSYSNGNTEAFF
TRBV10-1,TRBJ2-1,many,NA,TGCGCCAGCAGCGAGGCGGGAAGCGAGTACAATGAGCAGTTCTTC,CASSEAGSEYNEQFF
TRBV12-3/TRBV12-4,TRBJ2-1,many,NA,TGTGCCAGCAGTTTAGGGTTAGCCGAGTACAATGAGCAGTTCTTC,CASSLGLAEYNEQFF
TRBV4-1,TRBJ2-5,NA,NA,TGCGCCAGCAGCCACCCCCGTCGGGGACCTCAAGAGACCCAGTACTTC,CASSHPRRGPQETQYF
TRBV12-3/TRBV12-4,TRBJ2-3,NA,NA,TGTGCCAGCAGTTTAGTGTTGGGGGACCCCACAGATACGCAGTATTTT,CASSLVLGDPTDTQYF